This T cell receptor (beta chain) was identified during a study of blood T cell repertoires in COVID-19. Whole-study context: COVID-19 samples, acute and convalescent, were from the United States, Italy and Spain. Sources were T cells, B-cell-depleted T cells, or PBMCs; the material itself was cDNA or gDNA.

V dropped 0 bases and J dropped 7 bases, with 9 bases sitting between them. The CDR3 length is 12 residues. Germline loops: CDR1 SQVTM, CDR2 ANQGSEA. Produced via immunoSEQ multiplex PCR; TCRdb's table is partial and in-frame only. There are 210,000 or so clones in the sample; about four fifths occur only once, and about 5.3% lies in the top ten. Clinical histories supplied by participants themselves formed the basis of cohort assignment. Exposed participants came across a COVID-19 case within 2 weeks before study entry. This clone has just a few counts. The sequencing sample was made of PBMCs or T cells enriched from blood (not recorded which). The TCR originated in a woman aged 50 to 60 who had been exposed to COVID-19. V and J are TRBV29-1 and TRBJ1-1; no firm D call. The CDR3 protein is CSVEETLGEAFF. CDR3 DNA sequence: TGCAGCGTTGAAGAGACATTAGGTGAAGCTTTCTTT.